Here is one TCR beta chain with its context. Its specificity is not known. CDR3 size: 14 residues. The germline V gene has CDR1 SGHTA and CDR2 FQGNSA. V dropped 1 base and J dropped 0 bases, with 7 bases sitting between them. Only in-frame clones appear in the TCRdb table, and some are missing; sequencing was by immunoSEQ multiplex PCR. The record lists more than 110,000 clones, of which the ten most abundant hold around 2.2%. This entry is derived from a study of T cell responses to AZD1222 COVID-19 vaccine. Study-wide results and limits: Clonal diversity may have been underestimated in mostly white British donors. There were vaccine-associated CD4 TCRs across spike, dominant at 160-218 and 743-854. No day 14 peak samples; only post-peak repertoires were characterized. Baseline seropositives among AZD1222 recipients totaled only five or six.

Sequencing was carried out using peripheral blood. This chain links TRBV7-2 with TRBJ2-7; D gene ambiguous. This sequence was found in an adult in good health. This chain's CDR3 is CASSLDSGSYEQYF. In DNA form, the CDR3 reads TGTGCCAGCAGCTTAGACTCCGGCTCCTACGAGCAGTACTTC.